These 11 T cell receptor beta chains were all obtained from the same sample, sequenced in a study of tumor T cells in aggressive B-cell lymphoma. Sequencing used immunoSEQ multiplex PCR; TCRdb keeps in-frame clones, though not all of them. Among thousands of clones listed, about 85% were seen once. Sequenced: tumor tissue. Source of these receptors: an adult with diffuse large B cell lymphoma.

This CDR3 is CASSSAGTDLFDGYTF. For the CDR3, the DNA is TGTGCCAGCAGTTCCGCCGGGACAGACCTCTTCGATGGCTACACCTTC. J is TRBJ1-2 and V is TRBV27; 7 bases align to TRBD1. The length of the CDR3 is 16 residues. With V trimmed by 4 bases and J by 6 bases, 14 bases remained unmatched. From germline, CDR1 is MNHEY and CDR2 SMNVEV (reference sequence).

DNA of the CDR3: TGTGCCAGTAGTATATTCGCCGGGACAACTAATTCACCCCTCCACTTT. Its translation: CASSIFAGTTNSPLHF. The gene calls are TRBV19 and TRBJ1-6, with D possibly being TRBD1 (6 bases). CDR3 length: 16 residues. V was shortened by 2 bases and J by 6 bases, with 14 bases between the two germline ends. Germline assignment: CDR1 LNHDA and CDR2 SQIVND (reference sequence).

A few counts support this clone. This sequence joins TRBV1 and TRBJ2-4; the D call in the table, TRBD2, was not verified against the DNA. TRBV1 is reported as a pseudogene. The CDR3 is 15 residues long. The CDR3 bases are TGCCCCAGCCGCTCCCGACTAGCGGCTAAAAACATTCAGTACTTC. This translates into CPSRSRLAAKNIQYF.

V usage is TRBV28 and J usage is TRBJ1-3; D not resolved. The V and J ends lost 3 bases and 0 bases respectively, with 12 bases between them. There are 16 residues in the CDR3. The germline V gene encodes CDR1 MDHEN and CDR2 SYDVKM. CDR3 in DNA: TGTGCCAGCAGTTTTGATAGCCGGCTCTCTGGAAACACCATATATTTT. It translates to CASSFDSRLSGNTIYF.

The rearrangement uses TRBV11-1 and TRBJ2-5, with a possible D match to TRBD1 (5 bases). The J call is in doubt because the DNA end fits TRBJ2-7 better. The V gene's germline CDR1 is SGHAT and CDR2 FQDESV (reference sequence). CDR3 size: 12 residues. CDR3 nucleotides: TGTGCCAGCAGCTTACAGGGAACCGAGCAGTACTTC. This gives the protein CASSLQGTEQYF.

This clone was recorded a few times. This chain uses TRBV2 with TRBJ2-3; unclear D gene. CDR3 length equals 11 residues. V was clipped by 7 bases and J by 1 base, with 3 bases between them. Germline V CDR1 and CDR2: SNHLY, FYNNEI. The CDR3 coding sequence is TGTGCCAGCATCGGCACAGATACGCAGTATTTT. It is translated as CASIGTDTQYF.

The chain combines TRBV5-4 with TRBJ1-2; D is unclear. Germline V lookup: CDR1 SGHNT, CDR2 YYREEE (reference sequence). This CDR3 is 16 amino acids long. Deletions cut 6 bases from V and 4 bases from J, with 22 bases between. CDR3 nucleotide sequence: TGTGCCAGCAATCTTCCCATACCAGGAAAGACCTATGGCTACACCTTC. Its translation is CASNLPIPGKTYGYTF.

This chain links TRBV30 with TRBJ1-1, with D unclear. V was shortened by 1 base and J by 11 bases, with 11 bases between the two germline ends. Germline CDR1 reads GTSNPN; CDR2 reads SVGIG (reference sequence). The CDR3 is 11 amino acids. CDR3 in DNA: TGTGCCTGGAGTGAGAGGGTTTCCGCTTTCTTT. This sequence encodes CAWSERVSAFF.

This sequence joins TRBV7-3 and TRBJ2-3; 8 bases are a match to TRBD1. Trimming removed 5 bases from V and 6 bases from J; junction bases left unmatched: 10. The CDR3 is made up of 15 amino acids. The V gene's germline CDR1 is SGHTA and CDR2 FQGTGA. CDR3 loop: CASSAGGDGRDTQYF. The CDR3 DNA reads TGTGCCAGCAGCGCAGGGGGCGATGGACGGGATACGCAGTATTTT.

The chain uses TRBV7-2 and TRBJ2-2; D not certain. V shed 5 bases and J shed 0 bases, with 7 bases lying between them. The CDR3 extends over 14 amino acids. Per germline, CDR1 SGHTA and CDR2 FQGNSA. CDR3 sequence: CASSPQSNTGELFF. The CDR3 DNA follows: TGTGCCAGCAGCCCACAGTCGAACACCGGGGAGCTGTTTTTT. Full variable domain (missing parts from reference TRBV7-2 and TRBJ2-2): GAGVSQSPSNKVTEKGKDVELRCDPISGHTALYWYRQSLGQGLEFLIYFQGNSAPDKSGLPSDRFSAERTGGSVSTLTIQRTQQEDSAVYLCASSPQSNTGELFFGEGSRLTVL.

This clone was observed once. V gene TRBV30 combines with J gene TRBJ1-5; weak D call: TRBD1 (5 bases). The V gene's germline CDR1 is GTSNPN and CDR2 SVGIG (reference sequence). Trimming took off 0 bases at V and 4 bases at J, with 10 bases between the two ends. The CDR3 loop spans 14 amino acids. CDR3 residues: CAWSVGPGNQPQHF. The CDR3 coding sequence is TGTGCCTGGAGTGTTGGGCCAGGGAATCAGCCCCAGCATTTT.